This T cell receptor (beta chain) appears in the sequencing data of a study of T-cell reconstitution after alpha-beta-depleted transplantation in children (dated by TCRdb to the mid-2010s). Regarding the study in general: Using TCR repertoire profiling, the study quantitatively followed how T-cell immune reconstitution unfolded in children after TCRalphabeta/CD19-depleted allogeneic hematopoietic cell transplantation.

Paper-wide results and their limitations: Apparently early alphabetaT-cell count recovery about two months after transplant reportedly relied on only several hundred rapidly expanded clones derived from non-depleted graft cells. Over subsequent months, a decline in hyperexpanded clone frequencies was noted, and after one year, T-cell counts and TCRbeta diversity were mostly ascribed to newly produced T cells. In some patients, high TCRbeta diversity at day 60 was attributed to recipient T cells and intrathymic progenitors that had survived conditioning.

This clonotype has ten or more counts. The antigen it binds to is not known. No base quality values were provided; no much bigger clone lies one nucleotide off. Compared with germline, V lacks 5 bases and J lacks 1 base; bases without a gene match: 5. The CDR3 sequence holds 16 residues, the cysteine and phenylalanine included. Only the CDR3 DNA stays, 48 bases, in frame from base 1. Based on the germline V gene, the CDR1 and CDR2 sequences are SGHTA and FQGNSA. The library relied on PCR. Sequencing relied on an Illumina HiSeq 2500. Molecular barcoding was employed in the preparation of TCR libraries, with unique molecular identifiers being used to normalize TCRbeta repertoire quantification. The public sequencing data were trimmed at Q25 with fastp and processed into clonotypes with MiXCR by TCRdb, which kept only in-frame beta chains. All rows with the same CDR3 protein become a single entry with the most common DNA and genes. Here the sample has roughly 70,000 distinct CDR3 sequences; roughly 4.5% occur a single time. Approximately 17% of the sample goes to the ten largest clones.

The label giving this sample's treatment or condition can be read as: allogeneic hematopoietic cell transplantation with graft depleted of TCRalphabeta T cells and CD19 B cells. Transplant recipients were children who received TCRalphabeta/CD19-depleted allogeneic hematopoietic cell grafts. The sample was PBMCs, mostly from graft donor cells, taken 180 days after TCRalphabeta/CD19-depleted stem cell transplant. This receptor was obtained from a boy younger than two who had a stem cell transplant for acute myeloid leukemia, so the T cells may come from the graft donor. The sequence links TRBV7-2 to TRBJ2-3, with TRBD2 identical over 11 junction bases. The DNA sequence reads TGTGCCAGCAGCCCCAAGACTAGCGGGGGCACAGATACGCAGTATTTT. This gives the protein CASSPKTSGGTDTQYF.